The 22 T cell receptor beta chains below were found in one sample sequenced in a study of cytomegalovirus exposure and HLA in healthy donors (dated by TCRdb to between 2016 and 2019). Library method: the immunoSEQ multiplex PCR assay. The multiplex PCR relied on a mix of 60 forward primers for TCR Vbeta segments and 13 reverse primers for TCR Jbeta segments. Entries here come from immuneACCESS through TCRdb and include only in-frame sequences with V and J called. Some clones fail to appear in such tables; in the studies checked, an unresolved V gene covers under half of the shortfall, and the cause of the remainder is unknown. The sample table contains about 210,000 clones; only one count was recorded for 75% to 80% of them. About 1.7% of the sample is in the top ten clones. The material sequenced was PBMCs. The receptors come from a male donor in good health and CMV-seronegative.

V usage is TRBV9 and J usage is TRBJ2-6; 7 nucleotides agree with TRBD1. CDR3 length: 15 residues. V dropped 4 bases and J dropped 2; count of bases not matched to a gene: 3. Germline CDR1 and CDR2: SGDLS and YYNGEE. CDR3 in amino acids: CASSTQGTGANVLTF. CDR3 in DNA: TGTGCCAGCAGCACACAGGGGACTGGGGCCAACGTCCTGACTTTC.

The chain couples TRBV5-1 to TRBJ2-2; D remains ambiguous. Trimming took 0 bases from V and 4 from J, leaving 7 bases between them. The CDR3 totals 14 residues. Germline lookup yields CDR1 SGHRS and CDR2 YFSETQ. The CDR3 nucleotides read TGCGCCAGCAGCTTGGAGCTTCTCACCGGGGAGCTGTTTTTT. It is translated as CASSLELLTGELFF. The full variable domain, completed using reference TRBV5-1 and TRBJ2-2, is KAGVTQTPRYLIKTRGQQVTLSCSPISGHRSVSWYQQTPGQGLQFLFEYFSETQRNKGNFPGRFSGRQFSNSRSEMNVSTLELGDSALYLCASSLELLTGELFFGEGSRLTVL.

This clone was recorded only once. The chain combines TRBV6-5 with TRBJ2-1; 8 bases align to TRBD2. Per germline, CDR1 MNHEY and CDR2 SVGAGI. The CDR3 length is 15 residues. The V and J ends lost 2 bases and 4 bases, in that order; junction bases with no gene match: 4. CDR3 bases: TGTGCCAGCAGTTACCGGGGGGGGGTGTACAATGAGCAGTTCTTC. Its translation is CASSYRGGVYNEQFF.

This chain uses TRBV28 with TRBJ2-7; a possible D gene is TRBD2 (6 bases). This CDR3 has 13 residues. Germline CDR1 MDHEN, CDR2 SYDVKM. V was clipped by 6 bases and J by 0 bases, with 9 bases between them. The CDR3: CASSSGSSYEQYF. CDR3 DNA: TGTGCCAGCAGCTCCGGGAGCTCCTACGAGCAGTACTTC. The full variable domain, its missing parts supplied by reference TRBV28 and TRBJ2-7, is DVKVTQSSRYLVKRTGEKVFLECVQDMDHENMFWYRQDPGLGLRLIYFSYDVKMKEKGDIPEGYSVSREKKERFSLILESASTNQTSMYLCASSSGSSYEQYFGPGTRLTVT.

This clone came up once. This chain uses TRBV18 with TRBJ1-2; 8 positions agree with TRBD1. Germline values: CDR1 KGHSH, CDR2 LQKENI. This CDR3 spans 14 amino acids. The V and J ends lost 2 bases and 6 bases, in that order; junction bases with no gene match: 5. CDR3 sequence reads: CASSPNGQGHGYTF. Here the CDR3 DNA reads TGTGCCAGCTCACCAAACGGACAGGGTCATGGCTACACCTTC.

In nucleotides, the CDR3 is TGTGCCAGCAGCTCTTCTAGCGGGATGGTCGGGGAGCTGTTTTTT. Protein sequence: CASSSSSGMVGELFF. The chain employs TRBV7-3 and TRBJ2-2, with 9 bases aligning to TRBD2. The CDR3 is 15 amino acids. J gave up 7 bases and V 4 bases, and 7 bases lay outside the gene matches. Per germline, CDR1 SGHTA and CDR2 FQGTGA.

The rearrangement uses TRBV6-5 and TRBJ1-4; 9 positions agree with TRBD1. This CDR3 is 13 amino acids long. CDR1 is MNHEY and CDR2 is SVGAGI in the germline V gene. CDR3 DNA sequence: TGTGCTTCACAGGGGGCAGCCAATGAAAAACTGTTTTTT. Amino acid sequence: CASQGAANEKLFF.

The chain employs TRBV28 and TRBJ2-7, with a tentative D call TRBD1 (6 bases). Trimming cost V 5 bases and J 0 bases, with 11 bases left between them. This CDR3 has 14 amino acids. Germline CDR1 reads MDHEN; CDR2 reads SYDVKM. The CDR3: CASSLGQSSYEQYF. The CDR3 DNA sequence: TGTGCCAGCAGTCTCGGACAGAGCTCCTACGAGCAGTACTTC.

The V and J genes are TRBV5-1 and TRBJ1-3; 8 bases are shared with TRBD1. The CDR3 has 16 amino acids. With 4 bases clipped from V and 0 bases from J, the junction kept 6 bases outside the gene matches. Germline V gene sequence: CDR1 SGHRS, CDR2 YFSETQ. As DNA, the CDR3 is TGCGCCAGCAGCCAAGGGGGACAGGTCTCTGGAAACACCATATATTTT. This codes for CASSQGGQVSGNTIYF.

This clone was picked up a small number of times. The CDR3 spells CASTKEGRGADEQYF. In nucleotides, the CDR3 is TGTGCCAGCACCAAAGAAGGGAGGGGGGCCGACGAGCAGTACTTC. The chain combines TRBV9 with TRBJ2-7; TRBD2 is a possible D gene (7 bases). Germline loops: CDR1 SGDLS, CDR2 YYNGEE. The CDR3 spans 15 residues. Trimming took 6 bases from V and 5 from J, leaving 21 bases between them. Based on the CDR3 plus reference TRBV9 and TRBJ2-7, the full variable domain is DSGVTQTPKHLITATGQRVTLRCSPRSGDLSVYWYQQSLDQGLQFLIQYYNGEERAKGNILERFSAQQFPDLHSELNLSSLELGDSALYFCASTKEGRGADEQYFGPGTRLTVT.

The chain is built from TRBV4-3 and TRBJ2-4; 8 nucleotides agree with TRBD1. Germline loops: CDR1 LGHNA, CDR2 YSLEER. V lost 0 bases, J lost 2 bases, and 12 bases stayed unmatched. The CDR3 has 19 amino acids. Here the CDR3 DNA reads TGCGCCAGCAGCCAAGACGCAGGGGGCGCGGACCTAACCAAAAACATTCAGTACTTC. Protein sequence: CASSQDAGGADLTKNIQYF.

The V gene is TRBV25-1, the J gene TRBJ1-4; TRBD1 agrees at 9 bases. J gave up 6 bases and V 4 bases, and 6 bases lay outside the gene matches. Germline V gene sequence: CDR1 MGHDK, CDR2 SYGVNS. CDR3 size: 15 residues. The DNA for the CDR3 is TGTGCCAGCAGTGCCGGGACAGGGCGGGATGAAAAACTGTTTTTT. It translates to CASSAGTGRDEKLFF.

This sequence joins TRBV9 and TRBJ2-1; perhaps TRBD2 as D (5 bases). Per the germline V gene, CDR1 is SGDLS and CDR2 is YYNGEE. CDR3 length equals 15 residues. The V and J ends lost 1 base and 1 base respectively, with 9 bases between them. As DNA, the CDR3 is TGTGCCAGCAGCGTATCAGCGGTTTCCTACAATGAGCAGTTCTTC. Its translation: CASSVSAVSYNEQFF.

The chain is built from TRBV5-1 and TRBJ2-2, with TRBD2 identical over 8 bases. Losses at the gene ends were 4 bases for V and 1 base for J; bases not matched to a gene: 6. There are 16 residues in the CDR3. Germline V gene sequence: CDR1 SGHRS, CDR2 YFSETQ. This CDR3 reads CASSLLSGGNTGELFF. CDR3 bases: TGCGCCAGCAGCCTACTAAGCGGGGGGAACACCGGGGAGCTGTTTTTT.

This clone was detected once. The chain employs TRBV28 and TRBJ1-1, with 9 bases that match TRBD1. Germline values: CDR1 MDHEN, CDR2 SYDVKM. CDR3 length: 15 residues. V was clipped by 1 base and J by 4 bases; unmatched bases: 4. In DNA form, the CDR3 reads TGTGCCAGCAGTTTATCCGGGACAGGGCCCACTGAAGCTTTCTTT. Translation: CASSLSGTGPTEAFF.

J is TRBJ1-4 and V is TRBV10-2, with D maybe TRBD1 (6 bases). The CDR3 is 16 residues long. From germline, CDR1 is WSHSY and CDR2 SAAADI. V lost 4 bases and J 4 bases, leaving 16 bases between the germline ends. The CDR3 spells CASSGGRGYGNEKLFF. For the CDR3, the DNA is TGCGCCAGCAGTGGTGGCAGGGGTTACGGTAATGAAAAACTGTTTTTT.

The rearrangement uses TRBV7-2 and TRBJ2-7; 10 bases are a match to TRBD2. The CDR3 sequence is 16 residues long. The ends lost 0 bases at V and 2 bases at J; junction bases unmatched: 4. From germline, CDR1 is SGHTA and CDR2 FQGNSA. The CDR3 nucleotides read TGTGCCAGCAGCTTAGCGAGGACTAGCGGTACCTACGAGCAGTACTTC. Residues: CASSLARTSGTYEQYF.

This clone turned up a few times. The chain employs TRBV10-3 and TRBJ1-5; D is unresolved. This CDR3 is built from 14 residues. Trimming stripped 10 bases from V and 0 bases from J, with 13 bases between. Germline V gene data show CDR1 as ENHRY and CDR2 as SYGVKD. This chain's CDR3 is CATNPADSNQPQHF. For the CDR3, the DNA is TGTGCCACCAACCCCGCGGATAGCAATCAGCCCCAGCATTTT.

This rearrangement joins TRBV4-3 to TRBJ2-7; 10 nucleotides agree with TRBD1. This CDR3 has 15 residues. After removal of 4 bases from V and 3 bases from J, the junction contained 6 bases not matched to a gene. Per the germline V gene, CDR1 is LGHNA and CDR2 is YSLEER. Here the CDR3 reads CASSPGQGDFYEQYF. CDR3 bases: TGCGCCAGCAGCCCTGGACAGGGGGATTTCTACGAGCAGTACTTC.

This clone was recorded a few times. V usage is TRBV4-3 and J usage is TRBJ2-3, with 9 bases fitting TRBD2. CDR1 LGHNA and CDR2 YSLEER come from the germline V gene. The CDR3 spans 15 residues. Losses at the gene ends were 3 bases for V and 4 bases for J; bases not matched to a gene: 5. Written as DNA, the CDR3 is TGCGCCAGCAGCCAGGTAGCGGGAGAGCCAGATACGCAGTATTTT. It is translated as CASSQVAGEPDTQYF.

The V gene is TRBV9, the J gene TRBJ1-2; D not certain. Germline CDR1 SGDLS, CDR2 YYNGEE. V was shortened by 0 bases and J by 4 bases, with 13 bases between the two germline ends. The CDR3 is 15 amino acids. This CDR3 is CASSVDGANFYGYTF. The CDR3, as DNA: TGTGCCAGCAGCGTAGACGGAGCCAACTTCTATGGCTACACCTTC.

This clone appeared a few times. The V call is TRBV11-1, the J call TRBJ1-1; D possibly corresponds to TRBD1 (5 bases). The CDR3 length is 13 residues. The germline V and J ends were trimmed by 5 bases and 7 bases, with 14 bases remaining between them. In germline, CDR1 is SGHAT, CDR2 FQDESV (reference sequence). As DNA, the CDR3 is TGTGCCAGCAGCCGTGGACAATCCTATGAAGCTTTCTTT. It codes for CASSRGQSYEAFF.